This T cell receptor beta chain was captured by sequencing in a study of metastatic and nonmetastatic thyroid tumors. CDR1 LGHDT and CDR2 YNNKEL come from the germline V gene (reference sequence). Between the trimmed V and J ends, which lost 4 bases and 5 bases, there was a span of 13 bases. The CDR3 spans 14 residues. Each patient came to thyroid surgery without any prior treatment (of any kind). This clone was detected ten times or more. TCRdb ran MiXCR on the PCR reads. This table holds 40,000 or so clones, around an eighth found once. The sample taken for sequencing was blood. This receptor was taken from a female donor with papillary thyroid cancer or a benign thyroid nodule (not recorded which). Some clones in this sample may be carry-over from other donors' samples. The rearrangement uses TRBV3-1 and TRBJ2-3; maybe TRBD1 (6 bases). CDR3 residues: CASSLGTTLDTQYF. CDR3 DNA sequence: TGTGCCAGCAGCCTCGGGACAACGTTAGATACGCAGTATTTT.